Shown below are 20 T cell receptor beta chains from a single sample sequenced in a study of sequential checkpoint blockade in melanoma. The treatment: randomized to nivolumab then ipilimumab (arm A) or the reverse (arm B). Clones were sequenced by immunoSEQ multiplex PCR, and TCRdb holds only the in-frame ones, with some missing. The data contain roughly 16,000 clones, 65% to 80% of them singletons. The sequencing used CD8+ T cells sorted from blood (inferred from file names), collected from a patient given nivolumab and ipilimumab in sequence. The receptor set was obtained from a human donor with melanoma.

This clone has just one count. V is TRBV5-6 and J is TRBJ2-4; 7 bases fit TRBD1. The trim removed 0 bases at V and 4 bases at J, leaving 7 bases unmatched. Germline values: CDR1 SGHDT, CDR2 YYEEEE. The CDR3 totals 16 residues. For the CDR3, the DNA is TGTGCCAGCAGCTTGGCCGCGACAGGGAAAAAAAACATTCAGTACTTC. Its protein is CASSLAATGKKNIQYF.

This chain connects TRBV9 to TRBJ2-2; no reliable D call. Germline V lookup: CDR1 SGDLS, CDR2 YYNGEE. This CDR3 has 9 amino acids. Trimming took 9 bases from V and 7 from J, leaving 4 bases between them. In DNA form, the CDR3 reads TGTGCCATCCTCGGGGAGCTGTTTTTT. It specifies CAILGELFF. Supplemented by reference TRBV9 and TRBJ2-2, the full variable domain reads DSGVTQTPKHLITATGQRVTLRCSPRSGDLSVYWYQQSLDQGLQFLIQYYNGEERAKGNILERFSAQQFPDLHSELNLSSLELGDSALYFCAILGELFFGEGSRLTVL.

This chain connects TRBV6-1 to TRBJ2-7, with TRBD1 as a possible D gene (6 bases). The CDR3 length is 14 residues. Germline V lookup: CDR1 MNHNS, CDR2 SASEGT. V shed 3 bases and J shed 3 bases, with 12 bases lying between them. Written as DNA, the CDR3 is TGTGCCAGCAGTGACCCAGGACAGATCTACGAGCAGTACGTC. Translating it yields CASSDPGQIYEQYV.

CDR3: CASSLTGGERSYEQYF. CDR3 sequence (DNA): TGTGCCAGCAGCCTTACAGGTGGGGAAAGATCCTACGAGCAGTACTTC. The chain links TRBV13 to TRBJ2-7, with a weak D call TRBD1 (5 bases). V was shortened by 5 bases and J by 1 base, with 18 bases between the two germline ends. The CDR3 covers 16 residues. The germline gives CDR1 PRHDT, CDR2 FYEKMQ (reference sequence).

This chain joins TRBV4-3 and TRBJ1-2, with D unclear. The V end lost 2 bases, the J end lost 7 bases, and 8 bases lay between the germline ends. Per the germline V gene, CDR1 is LGHNA and CDR2 is YSLEER. This CDR3 contains 12 residues. The CDR3: CASSQIIGGYTF. CDR3 DNA sequence: TGCGCCAGCAGCCAAATTATCGGTGGCTACACCTTC.

This chain connects TRBV5-1 to TRBJ1-4, with D hard to call. The CDR3 sequence is 16 residues long. V lost 4 bases and J 8 bases, leaving 21 bases between the germline ends. The germline V gene encodes CDR1 SGHRS and CDR2 YFSETQ. DNA of the CDR3: TGCGCCAGCAGCGCACTAGGGCCAAGGAATAGAGAAAAACTGTTTTTT. Translation gives CASSALGPRNREKLFF.

Only a few counts were recorded for this clone. V is TRBV2 and J is TRBJ2-6, with 10 positions matching TRBD2. The CDR3 length is 19 residues. CDR1 and CDR2 (germline): SNHLY, FYNNEI. V lost 5 bases and J lost 0; bases outside the gene matches: 10. CDR3 sequence (DNA): TGTGCCAGCAGTTCCACCGCAACTAGCGGGGTCTCTGGGGCCAACGTCCTGACTTTC. This codes for CASSSTATSGVSGANVLTF. The full variable domain, completed using reference TRBV2 and TRBJ2-6, is EPEVTQTPSHQVTQMGQEVILRCVPISNHLYFYWYRQILGQKVEFLVSFYNNEISEKSEIFDDQFSVERPDGSNFTLKIRSTKLEDSAMYFCASSSTATSGVSGANVLTFGAGSRLTVL.

The chain couples TRBV4-1 to TRBJ2-5; 9 nucleotides agree with TRBD2. Germline V gene sequence: CDR1 MGHRA, CDR2 YSYEKL. The CDR3 runs 15 residues. The V segment lost 0 bases and the J segment 1 base; nucleotides outside the gene matches: 0. The CDR3 loop reads CASSQERGGQETQYF. The DNA for the CDR3 is TGCGCCAGCAGCCAAGAGCGGGGGGGCCAAGAGACCCAGTACTTC.

This clone ranks as large (0.1 to 1%). The CDR3 region is CAISASPGNSPLHF. The DNA of the CDR3 is TGTGCCATCAGTGCCAGCCCAGGGAATTCACCCCTCCACTTT. The chain employs TRBV10-3 and TRBJ1-6; D might be TRBD1 (5 bases). The V gene lost 4 bases and the J gene lost 7 bases, with 11 bases spanning the gap. Germline values: CDR1 ENHRY, CDR2 SYGVKD. The CDR3 extends over 14 amino acids.

This clone was picked up one time. This chain links TRBV9 with TRBJ1-1, with 9 nucleotides matching TRBD1. The CDR3 has 16 residues. The germline CDR1 and CDR2 sequences are SGDLS and YYNGEE. After removal of 0 bases from V and 1 base from J, the junction contained 4 bases not matched to a gene. The DNA for the CDR3 is TGTGCCAGCAGCGTAGAGGACAGGGGCACGAACACTGAAGCTTTCTTT. Translating gives CASSVEDRGTNTEAFF.

The chain links TRBV5-4 to TRBJ1-2; D perhaps matches TRBD1 (6 bases). This CDR3 contains 14 residues. Trimming pared 2 bases from V and 4 bases from J, leaving 12 bases between. Germline V gives CDR1 SGHNT, CDR2 YYREEE (reference sequence). CDR3 residues: CASSFRGASYGYTF. DNA of the CDR3: TGTGCCAGCAGCTTCCGGGGGGCGAGCTATGGCTACACCTTC.

This chain uses TRBV21-1 with TRBJ2-2; the table assigns TRBD1, which was not confirmed against the DNA. TRBV21-1 is designated a pseudogene. The CDR3 length is 16 residues. CDR3 sequence (DNA): TGTGCCAGCAGCGGCCCGGGACAGGGGTGGCCCGGGGAGCTGTTTTTT. This gives the protein CASSGPGQGWPGELFF.

The sample holds a few counts of this clone. The chain uses TRBV9 and TRBJ2-2, with TRBD1 as a possible D gene (5 bases). The germline V and J ends were trimmed by 7 bases and 8 bases, with 18 bases remaining between them. This CDR3 is 14 amino acids long. Germline CDR1 and CDR2: SGDLS and YYNGEE. The CDR3 region has the DNA TGTGCCAGCGGTTACCAGGGTGTTGGGGGGGAGCTGTTTTTT. Amino acids: CASGYQGVGGELFF.

The CDR3 here is CAWRPGLGAYEQYV. CDR3 DNA sequence: TGTGCCTGGAGGCCGGGACTAGGGGCATACGAGCAGTACGTC. The J gene is TRBJ2-7, the V gene TRBV30; 8 bases agree with TRBD2. J lost 4 bases, V lost 3 bases, and 8 bases had no gene match. The germline V gene encodes CDR1 GTSNPN and CDR2 SVGIG (reference sequence). This CDR3 region has 14 residues.

This clone has more than one count but fewer than ten. This chain uses TRBV4-2 with TRBJ2-7; TRBD2 might be the D (5 bases). Germline CDR1 LGHNA, CDR2 YNFKEQ. The CDR3 is made up of 15 amino acids. Trimming pared 0 bases from V and 2 bases from J, leaving 11 bases between. Here the CDR3 DNA reads TGTGCCAGCAGCCAAGAGGAGTCTAGCCCCTACGAGCAGTACTTC. It specifies CASSQEESSPYEQYF.

This rearrangement joins TRBV6-9 to TRBJ2-7, with 7 bases matching TRBD1. Per germline, CDR1 MNHGY and CDR2 SVAAGI. The CDR3 is 13 residues long. After removal of 4 bases from V and 2 bases from J, the junction contained 2 bases not matched to a gene. CDR3 residues: CASSWTGTYEQYV. CDR3 bases: TGTGCCAGCAGTTGGACAGGTACCTACGAGCAGTACGTC.

This clone was observed once. The V gene is TRBV15, the J gene TRBJ1-5; 7 bases map to TRBD1. J lost 7 bases, V lost 0 bases, and 12 bases had no gene match. CDR1 and CDR2 (germline): LNHNV, YYDKDF (reference sequence). This CDR3 is 17 amino acids long. CDR3 nucleotide sequence: TGTGCCACCAGCAGAGATCGTCTCCAGGGGGTAGAACAGCCCCAGCATTTT. Translating it yields CATSRDRLQGVEQPQHF.

The chain is built from TRBV27 and TRBJ2-5, with 8 bases identical to TRBD1. Germline V CDR1 and CDR2: MNHEY, SMNVEV (reference sequence). J was trimmed by 7 bases and V by 4 bases; bases with no gene match: 8. The CDR3 loop spans 14 amino acids. CDR3 in amino acids: CASSSRTGTRTQYF. The DNA of the CDR3 is TGTGCCAGCAGTTCTCGGACAGGGACTCGGACCCAGTACTTC.

The chain joins TRBV19 to TRBJ2-1, with D possibly matching TRBD1 (5 bases). Germline assignment: CDR1 LNHDA and CDR2 SQIVND (reference sequence). The CDR3 sequence is 13 residues long. Deletions cut 8 bases from V and 0 bases from J, with 8 bases between. The CDR3 DNA reads as TGTGCCAGTCGACAGAGCTCCTACAATGAGCAGTTCTTC. Translated, it gives CASRQSSYNEQFF. Full variable domain (remainder filled in from reference TRBV19 and TRBJ2-1): DGGITQSPKYLFRKEGQNVTLSCEQNLNHDAMYWYRQDPGQGLRLIYYSQIVNDFQKGDIAEGYSVSREKKESFPLTVTSAQKNPTAFYLCASRQSSYNEQFFGPGTRLTVL.

This clone was counted a single time. The chain is built from TRBV6-6 and TRBJ2-1, with 9 bases aligning to TRBD2. This CDR3 contains 16 residues. The germline CDR1 and CDR2 sequences are MNHNY and SVGAGI (reference sequence). V shed 0 bases, J shed 4 bases, and the junction held 4 bases outside the gene matches. The CDR3 DNA reads as TGTGCCAGCAGTTACTCTAGCGGGGGTTCTTACAATGAGCAGTTCTTC. It translates to CASSYSSGGSYNEQFF.